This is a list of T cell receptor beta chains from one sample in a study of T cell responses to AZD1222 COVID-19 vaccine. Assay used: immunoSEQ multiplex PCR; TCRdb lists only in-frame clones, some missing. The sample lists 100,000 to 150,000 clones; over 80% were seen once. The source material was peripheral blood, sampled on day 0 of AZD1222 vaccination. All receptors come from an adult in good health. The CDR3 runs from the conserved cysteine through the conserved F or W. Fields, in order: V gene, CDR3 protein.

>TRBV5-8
CASSLWPQHF
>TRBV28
CASSSQQGSNQPQHF
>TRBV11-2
CASSSGQGFGANVLTF
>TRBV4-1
CASSQNGQGRGNTEAFF
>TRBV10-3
CAIRTRGENTEAFF
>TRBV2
CASSRNIGLRTDTQYF
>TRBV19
CAPLGPTSSYNEQFF
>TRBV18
CASSPGQSNGYTF
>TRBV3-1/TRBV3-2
CASSYSSLEQYF
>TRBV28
CASSAGGSEVQPQHF
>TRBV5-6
CASSSLIKQEGEQFF
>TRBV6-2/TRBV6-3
CASSYGGGLNQPQHF
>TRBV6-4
CASRIWTSRAPEYF
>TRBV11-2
CASSSVRLHMSYTF
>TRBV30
CAWNPRRQSSYEQYF
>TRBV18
CASSPVGPRTEAFF
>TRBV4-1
CASSQDLHLPNEQFF
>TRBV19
CASSGGQATPLHF
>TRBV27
CASSPSPGVGYTF
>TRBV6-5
CASSPPGGVTEAFF
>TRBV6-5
CASSSSQGPTSPLHF
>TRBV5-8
CASSLPYNEQFF
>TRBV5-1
CASSLSSGFGDEQFF
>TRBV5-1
CASSLAGPARTGELFF
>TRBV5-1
CASSPLGVRTEAFF
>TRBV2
CASTSGRIDEQFF
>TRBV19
CASYDRSGANVLTF
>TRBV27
CASSPIAGLTYEQYF
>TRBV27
CASSSPSGSSYEQYF
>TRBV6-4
CASSFTGKNTEAFF
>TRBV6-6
CASTDGISPLHF
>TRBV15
CATSSRGARSYEQYF
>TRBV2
CASGLQGENTEAFF
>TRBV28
CASSYQGGTEAFF
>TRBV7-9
CASSMMKEQFF
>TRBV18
CASQKPTGFVSTEAFF
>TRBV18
CASSPGTSGGWETQYF
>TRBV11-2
CASSLEFDEQYF
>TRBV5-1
CASTSGPPQAYNEQFF
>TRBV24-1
CATSDWTSGSVNNEQFF
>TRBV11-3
CASSLVGTQYF
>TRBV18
CASSQQGYGDLVNEQFF
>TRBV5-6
CASSLTGTGVPEAFF
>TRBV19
CASMGDSLNEQFF
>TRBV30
CAWSGGRNNEKLFF
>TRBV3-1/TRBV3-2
CASSQGPGGTGELFF
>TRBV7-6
CASSLALEEKLFF
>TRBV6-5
CASETNTEAFF
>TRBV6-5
CASSYGAGEDSPLHF
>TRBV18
CASSPSLSEQFF
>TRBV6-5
CASSTDRNSNQPQHF
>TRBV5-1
CASSRGTSTDYEQYF
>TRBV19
CASSMTLEGHEQYF
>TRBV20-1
CSARPGSGYTF
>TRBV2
CASSGGTASGNTIYF
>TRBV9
CASTKLGGGYTF
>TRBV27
CASSHSYEQYF
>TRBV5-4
CASSSGGSAYNEQFF
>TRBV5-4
CASSPPGTAFGYTF
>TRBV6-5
CASSPGQYYGYTF